This T cell receptor (beta chain) was sequenced in a study of cytomegalovirus exposure and HLA in healthy donors. Looking at the study overall: Findings of an earlier analysis included about 100 million unique TCR beta sequences from 180 million or so T cells. Study observations and caveats: Reported performance of the classifier showed diagnosis of cytomegalovirus status with high specificity and sensitivity. Later on, a genetic analysis was performed. It linked a missense variant in DCLRE1C with V- and J-gene trimming of TCR beta. The study assumed roughly uniform donor sequencing depth for presence/absence analyses.

About this clone: No antigen is known for it.

CDR1 and CDR2 (germline): SNHLY, FYNNEI. Trimming removed 6 bases from V and 1 base from J; junction bases left unmatched: 5. The CDR3 is made up of 15 amino acids. The PCR made use of 60 Vbeta and 13 Jbeta primers. Clones were read by immunoSEQ multiplex PCR, and TCRdb kept only the in-frame ones, dropping some. Among over 150,000 clones listed, around 81% were seen once. The receptor's source is a woman between 45 and 60 years old in good health and CMV-seronegative. Sequencing used PBMCs. This chain links TRBV2 with TRBJ2-3, with 9 bases matching TRBD2. DNA of the CDR3: TGTGCCAGCAGCTTAGCGGGAGTGGGCACAGATACGCAGTATTTT. Its translation is CASSLAGVGTDTQYF. The entire variable domain, with the rest obtained from reference TRBV2 and TRBJ2-3, is as follows: EPEVTQTPSHQVTQMGQEVILRCVPISNHLYFYWYRQILGQKVEFLVSFYNNEISEKSEIFDDQFSVERPDGSNFTLKIRSTKLEDSAMYFCASSLAGVGTDTQYFGPGTRLTVL.